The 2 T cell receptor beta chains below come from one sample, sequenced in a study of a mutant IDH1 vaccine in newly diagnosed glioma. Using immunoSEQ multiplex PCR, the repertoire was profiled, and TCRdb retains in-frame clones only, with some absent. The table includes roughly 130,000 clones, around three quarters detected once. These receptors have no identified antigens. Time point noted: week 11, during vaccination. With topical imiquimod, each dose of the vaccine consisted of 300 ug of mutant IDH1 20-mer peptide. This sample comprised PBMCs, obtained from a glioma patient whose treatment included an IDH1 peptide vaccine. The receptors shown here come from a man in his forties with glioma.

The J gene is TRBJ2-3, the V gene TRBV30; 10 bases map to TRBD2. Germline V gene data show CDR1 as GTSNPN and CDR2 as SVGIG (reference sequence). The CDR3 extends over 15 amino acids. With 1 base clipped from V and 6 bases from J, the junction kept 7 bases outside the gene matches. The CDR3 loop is CAWSGELLAGDTQYF. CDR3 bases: TGTGCCTGGAGTGGGGAACTACTAGCGGGGGATACGCAGTATTTT.

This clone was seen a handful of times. CDR3 nucleotide sequence: TGCGCCAGCAGCCAACAGGGCCATAATTCACCCCTCCACTTT. Protein: CASSQQGHNSPLHF. The chain carries TRBV5-1 and TRBJ1-6; D is perhaps TRBD1 (6 bases). Germline CDR1 is SGHRS and CDR2 is YFSETQ. The V gene lost 4 bases and the J gene lost 5 bases, with 10 bases spanning the gap. The CDR3 has 14 residues. The whole variable domain, remainder taken from reference TRBV5-1 and TRBJ1-6, is KAGVTQTPRYLIKTRGQQVTLSCSPISGHRSVSWYQQTPGQGLQFLFEYFSETQRNKGNFPGRFSGRQFSNSRSEMNVSTLELGDSALYLCASSQQGHNSPLHFGNGTRLTVT.